These 7 T cell receptor beta chains were all obtained from the same sample, sequenced in a study of blood T cell repertoires in COVID-19. Here immunoSEQ multiplex PCR was the method, and the copy in TCRdb shows in-frame clones only, minus some. The repertoire consists of 200,000 to 250,000 clones, with 80% to 90% occurring once and the leading ten covering approximately 3.4%. Sequencing input: PBMCs or T cells enriched from blood (not recorded which). The source of these receptors is a woman aged 18 to 35 in a cohort exposed to, infected with or recovered from COVID-19 (not recorded which).

The genes are TRBV7-2 and TRBJ1-2, with D possibly being TRBD1 (5 bases). The CDR3 extends over 14 amino acids. Germline CDR1 reads SGHTA; CDR2 reads FQGNSA. Trimming stripped 3 bases from V and 4 bases from J, with 12 bases between. The DNA of the CDR3 is TGTGCCAGCAGCTTCCCTGGGGCAGTCTATGGCTACACCTTC. It yields the protein CASSFPGAVYGYTF.

The table lists this clone with a count of one. The rearrangement joins TRBV18 to TRBJ1-6, with D hard to call. The CDR3 loop spans 13 amino acids. Trimming shortened V by 2 bases and J by 8 bases, and 7 bases separated the two germline ends. Per germline, CDR1 KGHSH and CDR2 LQKENI. The chain's CDR3 is CASSPNSDSPLHF. Written as DNA, the CDR3 is TGTGCCAGCTCACCAAATTCGGATTCACCCCTCCACTTT.

This chain connects TRBV3-1 (or the pseudogene TRBV3-2) to TRBJ1-2; D not certain. CDR3 length: 15 amino acids. Germline CDR1 LGHDT, CDR2 YNNKEL (reference sequence). V was trimmed by 0 bases and J by 1 base, leaving 9 bases between them. The CDR3 sequence is CASSQEYFNNYGYTF. The CDR3 nucleotides read TGTGCCAGCAGCCAAGAATATTTTAATAACTATGGCTACACCTTC.

V gene TRBV9 combines with J gene TRBJ2-5; D possibly corresponds to TRBD2 (5 bases). Germline CDR1 is SGDLS and CDR2 is YYNGEE. Trimming took 0 bases from V and 4 from J, leaving 10 bases between them. The CDR3 has 14 amino acids. DNA for the CDR3: TGTGCCAGCAGCGTAGCGGGAATACGAGAGACCCAGTACTTC. Translating it yields CASSVAGIRETQYF.

The V and J genes are TRBV18 and TRBJ2-1; 7 nucleotides line up with TRBD2. The V gene's germline CDR1 is KGHSH and CDR2 LQKENI. J lost 4 bases, V lost 5 bases, and 11 bases had no gene match. The CDR3 has 16 amino acids. The CDR3 bases are TGTGCCAGCTCAGCTCCATCGACTAGCCGATACAATGAGCAGTTCTTC. Its protein product is CASSAPSTSRYNEQFF.

This chain connects TRBV18 to TRBJ1-5; D possibly corresponds to TRBD1 (5 bases). Germline loops: CDR1 KGHSH, CDR2 LQKENI. V gave up 1 base and J gave up 4 bases, with 5 bases separating them. The CDR3 consists of 13 residues. The chain's CDR3 is CASSPQGNQPQHF. The CDR3, as DNA: TGTGCCAGCTCACCACAGGGGAATCAGCCCCAGCATTTT.

The chain carries TRBV2 and TRBJ1-2; 7 bases line up with TRBD1. Germline V gives CDR1 SNHLY, CDR2 FYNNEI. The CDR3 runs to 17 residues. The J segment lost 6 bases and the V segment lost 4 bases, leaving 17 bases of the junction unmatched. CDR3 protein: CASSVNPRATGKDGYTF. The CDR3 nucleotides read TGTGCCAGCAGTGTGAACCCTCGAGCGACAGGGAAAGATGGCTACACCTTC. Looking up the rest from reference TRBV2 and TRBJ1-2 gives the full variable domain: EPEVTQTPSHQVTQMGQEVILRCVPISNHLYFYWYRQILGQKVEFLVSFYNNEISEKSEIFDDQFSVERPDGSNFTLKIRSTKLEDSAMYFCASSVNPRATGKDGYTFGSGTRLTVV.